The following is a T cell receptor (beta chain) sequence with its context. Its antigen is not identified. CDR3 length: 16 residues. From germline, CDR1 is SGDLS and CDR2 YYNGEE. Trimming shortened V by 4 bases and J by 8 bases, and 21 bases separated the two germline ends. The data were taken from a study of cytomegalovirus exposure and HLA in healthy donors. Study observations and caveats: Certain indistinguishable V segments, among them TRBV6-2 and TRBV6-3, were excluded.

The primer mix had 60 Vbeta and 13 Jbeta primers. Methods used by the authors: In a later analysis, of around 80 million unique beta chains, around 11 million appeared in at least two donors. The repertoire was sequenced with immunoSEQ multiplex PCR; TCRdb's copy has only in-frame clones and lacks some. V and J calls and clone size follow that table, whereas D and trimming were derived from the DNA. The sample has approximately 140,000 clones; about 80% are singletons. The V call is TRBV9, the J call TRBJ1-4; D call uncertain. The TCR originated in a woman aged 40 to 49 in good health and CMV-seronegative. The sample comprised PBMCs. CDR3 DNA sequence: TGTGCCAGCAGCCGGGAGGTGGGTCTCTCCGGGGAAAAACTGTTTTTT. This encodes CASSREVGLSGEKLFF. Full variable domain (missing parts from reference TRBV9 and TRBJ1-4): DSGVTQTPKHLITATGQRVTLRCSPRSGDLSVYWYQQSLDQGLQFLIQYYNGEERAKGNILERFSAQQFPDLHSELNLSSLELGDSALYFCASSREVGLSGEKLFFGSGTQLSVL.